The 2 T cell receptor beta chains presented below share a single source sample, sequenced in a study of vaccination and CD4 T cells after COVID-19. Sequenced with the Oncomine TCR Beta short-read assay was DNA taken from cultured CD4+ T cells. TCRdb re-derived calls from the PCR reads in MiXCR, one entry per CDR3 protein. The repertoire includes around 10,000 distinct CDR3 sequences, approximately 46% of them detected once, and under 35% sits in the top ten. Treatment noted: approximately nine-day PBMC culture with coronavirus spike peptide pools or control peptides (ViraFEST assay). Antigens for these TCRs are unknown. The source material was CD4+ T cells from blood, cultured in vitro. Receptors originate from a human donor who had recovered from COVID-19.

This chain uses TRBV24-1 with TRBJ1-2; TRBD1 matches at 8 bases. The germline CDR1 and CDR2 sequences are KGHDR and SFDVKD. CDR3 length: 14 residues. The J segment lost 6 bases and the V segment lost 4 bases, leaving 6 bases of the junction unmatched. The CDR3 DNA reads TGTGCCACCAGTGACCAGGACAGGGCCCATGGCTACACCTTC. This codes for CATSDQDRAHGYTF.

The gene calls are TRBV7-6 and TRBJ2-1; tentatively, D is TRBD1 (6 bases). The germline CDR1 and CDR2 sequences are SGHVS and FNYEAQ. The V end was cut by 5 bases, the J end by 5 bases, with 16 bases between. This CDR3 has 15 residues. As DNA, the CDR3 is TGTGCCAGCAGCATAGGGGGTGGGTTCAACAATGAGCAGTTCTTC. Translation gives CASSIGGGFNNEQFF.